The 26 T cell receptor beta chains reported below all come from one sample, sequenced in a study of cytomegalovirus exposure and HLA in healthy donors. PCR amplification relied on 60 Vbeta primers (plus 13 Jbeta primers). Repertoires were generated with immunoSEQ multiplex PCR, while TCRdb's copy carries only in-frame clones and drops some. The sample carries 150,000 to 200,000 clones, approximately 80% recorded once. The sample was PBMCs. Every receptor here comes from a woman in her twenties or thirties in good health and CMV-seronegative.

The gene calls are TRBV11-3 and TRBJ2-3; 8 positions match TRBD2. Germline loops: CDR1 SGHNT, CDR2 YENEEA. This CDR3 has 14 residues. The trim removed 1 base at V and 8 bases at J, leaving 5 bases unmatched. CDR3 region: CASSLVGSGGTQYF. CDR3 nucleotides: TGTGCCAGCAGCTTAGTAGGCAGCGGGGGTACGCAGTATTTT.

The CDR3 loop reads CASSLSPIYNEQFF. The CDR3 DNA sequence: TGTGCCAGCAGTTTATCCCCTATTTACAATGAGCAGTTCTTC. The J gene is TRBJ2-1, the V gene TRBV28; no definite D call. Between the trimmed V and J ends, which lost 1 base and 4 bases, there was a span of 8 bases. CDR3 length: 14 residues. Looked up from germline, CDR1 is MDHEN and CDR2 is SYDVKM.

This clone was recorded only once. The DNA for the CDR3 is TGTGCCAGCAGCTTGACAGGGGCCAACGTCCTGACTTTC. Translation gives CASSLTGANVLTF. The chain links TRBV7-8 to TRBJ2-6; no clear D gene. Per germline, CDR1 SGHVS and CDR2 FQNEAQ. This CDR3 region has 13 residues. Trimming cost V 3 bases and J 4 bases, with 4 bases left between them.

DNA for the CDR3: TGTGCCAGCAGCTTGGTTCCTTACGGGGGAATGAACACTGAAGCTTTCTTT. Translation gives CASSLVPYGGMNTEAFF. This chain links TRBV7-9 with TRBJ1-1, with a possible D match to TRBD1 (5 bases). The CDR3 extends over 17 amino acids. The V and J ends lost 3 bases and 0 bases respectively, with 17 bases between them. The germline CDR1 and CDR2 sequences are SEHNR and FQNEAQ (reference sequence).

With regard to this clone: This CDR3 is also generated by other DNA sequences in the sample. The chain recombines TRBV15 with TRBJ2-1; 12 bases fit TRBD2. Germline V lookup: CDR1 LNHNV, CDR2 YYDKDF (reference sequence). The CDR3 length is 15 residues. V trimming: 3 bases; J trimming: 3 bases; junction bases outside the gene matches: 0. This CDR3 is CATSRGLAGYNEQFF. The CDR3 DNA is TGTGCCACCAGCAGGGGACTAGCGGGCTACAATGAGCAGTTCTTC.

This chain joins TRBV6-5 and TRBJ2-7; tentatively, D is TRBD2 (6 bases). CDR3 length: 15 amino acids. Trimming cost V 0 bases and J 0 bases, with 9 bases left between them. CDR1 is MNHEY and CDR2 is SVGAGI in the germline V gene. This CDR3 is CASSYSFGSSYEQYF. The CDR3 DNA reads TGTGCCAGCAGTTACTCATTCGGGAGCTCCTACGAGCAGTACTTC.

The chain joins TRBV4-3 to TRBJ1-2; a weak D match, TRBD1 (6 bases). This CDR3 has 14 residues. V was shortened by 1 base and J by 3 bases, with 9 bases between the two germline ends. Germline V gene lookup returns CDR1 LGHNA and CDR2 YSLEER. The CDR3 loop is CASSQGDNHYGYTF. The DNA for the CDR3 is TGCGCCAGCAGCCAAGGGGACAACCACTATGGCTACACCTTC.

This clone came up once. The V gene is TRBV7-3, the J gene TRBJ2-3, with 8 bases that match TRBD2. The CDR3 spans 15 residues. Germline V gene sequence: CDR1 SGHTA, CDR2 FQGTGA. The trim removed 5 bases at V and 1 base at J, leaving 5 bases unmatched. CDR3 amino acids: CASSPQAGGTDTQYF. The CDR3 DNA sequence: TGTGCCAGCAGCCCCCAAGCGGGGGGCACAGATACGCAGTATTTT. The full variable domain, its missing parts supplied by reference TRBV7-3 and TRBJ2-3, is GAGVSQTPSNKVTEKGKYVELRCDPISGHTALYWYRQSLGQGPEFLIYFQGTGAADDSGLPNDRFFAVRPEGSVSTLKIQRTERGDSAVYLCASSPQAGGTDTQYFGPGTRLTVL.

The gene calls are TRBV25-1 and TRBJ2-5; D uncertain. Germline V gene data show CDR1 as MGHDK and CDR2 as SYGVNS. The CDR3 sequence is 13 residues long. Trimming shortened V by 0 bases and J by 5 bases, and 7 bases separated the two germline ends. In DNA form, the CDR3 reads TGTGCCAGCAGTGAATACTATTGGGAGACCCAGTACTTC. It codes for CASSEYYWETQYF.

The chain uses TRBV9 and TRBJ2-7; no reliable D call. Trimming cost V 3 bases and J 2 bases, with 12 bases left between them. The CDR3 sequence is 14 residues long. Looked up from germline, CDR1 is SGDLS and CDR2 is YYNGEE. CDR3 DNA: TGTGCCAGCAGCGCCAATCCGGTAGCCTACGAGCAGTACTTC. The encoded protein is CASSANPVAYEQYF.

With regard to this clone: A junction boundary mismatches the germline segment, possibly from a read error. The chain employs TRBV7-2 and TRBJ2-2, with a possible D match to TRBD1 (5 bases). The CDR3 consists of 16 residues. Germline CDR1 reads SGHTA; CDR2 reads FQGNSA. This CDR3 is CASSLGPGSNTGELFF. The CDR3, as DNA: TGTGCCAGCAGCTTAGGGCCAGGGTCGAATACCGGGGAGCTGTTTTTT.

The CDR3 protein is CASSRAGADSDTQYF. The DNA of the CDR3 is TGCGCCAGCAGCCGAGCGGGAGCGGACTCAGATACGCAGTATTTT. The V gene is TRBV4-1, the J gene TRBJ2-3; TRBD2 matches at 8 bases. The CDR3 sequence is 15 residues long. Germline lookup yields CDR1 MGHRA and CDR2 YSYEKL. V lost 4 bases to trimming and J lost 4 bases; unmatched junction nucleotides: 7.

This chain uses TRBV11-2 with TRBJ1-1; D remains ambiguous. Germline CDR1 SGHAT, CDR2 FQNNGV. The CDR3 consists of 12 residues. The ends were cut back, 2 bases at V and 11 bases at J, with 12 bases in the middle. In DNA, the CDR3 is TGTGCCAGCAGCTTATCCCGGGTTCGTGCTTTCTTT. Translation: CASSLSRVRAFF.

This chain uses TRBV4-3 with TRBJ1-1; 10 bases fit TRBD1. CDR1 LGHNA and CDR2 YSLEER come from the germline V gene. V was clipped by 5 bases and J by 7 bases; unmatched bases: 7. This CDR3 comprises 14 residues. CDR3 in amino acids: CASSTGTGAREAFF. Written as DNA, the CDR3 is TGCGCCAGCAGCACCGGGACAGGGGCCCGTGAAGCTTTCTTT.

The V call is TRBV5-6, the J call TRBJ2-1; 7 nucleotides agree with TRBD2. The CDR3 runs to 16 residues. Germline CDR1 and CDR2: SGHDT and YYEEEE. The V and J ends lost 3 bases and 4 bases, in that order; junction bases with no gene match: 10. The CDR3 coding sequence is TGTGCCAGCAGCTCGAGAATAGCGGGTTCTTACAATGAGCAGTTCTTC. It encodes CASSSRIAGSYNEQFF. The full variable domain, in which reference TRBV5-6 and TRBJ2-1 provide the parts outside the CDR3, is DAGVTQSPTHLIKTRGQQVTLRCSPKSGHDTVSWYQQALGQGPQFIFQYYEEEERQRGNFPDRFSGHQFPNYSSELNVNALLLGDSALYLCASSSRIAGSYNEQFFGPGTRLTVL.

V is TRBV2 and J is TRBJ1-5; tentative D call: TRBD1 (6 bases). CDR3 length equals 14 residues. Germline CDR1 is SNHLY and CDR2 is FYNNEI. V lost 6 bases and J lost 4, with 13 bases in between. CDR3 DNA: TGTGCCAGCAGGAGCGGACAGTTAAATCAGCCCCAGCATTTT. Translating gives CASRSGQLNQPQHF.

The rearrangement uses TRBV9 and TRBJ2-5; 8 nucleotides line up with TRBD2. The J segment lost 5 bases and the V segment lost 4 bases, leaving 10 bases of the junction unmatched. Germline CDR1 is SGDLS and CDR2 is YYNGEE. This CDR3 has 15 residues. The CDR3 loop reads CASSLYGGALETQYF. The CDR3 coding sequence is TGTGCCAGCAGCCTCTACGGGGGGGCTCTTGAGACCCAGTACTTC.

This clone was detected once. The J gene is TRBJ2-3, the V gene TRBV7-2; D unresolved. Trimming stripped 1 base from V and 0 bases from J, with 8 bases between. The CDR3 runs to 15 residues. Germline V lookup: CDR1 SGHTA, CDR2 FQGNSA. CDR3 sequence: CASSLGGPSTDTQYF. The CDR3 DNA reads TGTGCCAGCAGCTTAGGTGGGCCTAGCACAGATACGCAGTATTTT.

This clone turned up a few times. The rearrangement links TRBV30 to TRBJ2-3, with 12 bases lining up with TRBD2. This CDR3 comprises 15 residues. From germline, CDR1 is GTSNPN and CDR2 SVGIG (reference sequence). With 3 bases clipped from V and 4 bases from J, the junction kept 5 bases outside the gene matches. Written as DNA, the CDR3 is TGTGCCTGGAGCGGACTAGCGGGACCGGCAGATACGCAGTATTTT. Residues: CAWSGLAGPADTQYF.

V and J are TRBV4-3 and TRBJ2-7, with 9 bases matching TRBD1. CDR1 and CDR2 from the germline V gene are LGHNA and YSLEER. Trimming at V came to 1 base and at J to 4 bases, leaving 14 bases not matched to a gene. The CDR3 extends over 18 amino acids. The CDR3 sequence is CASSQGGHTGGGWYEQYF. CDR3 DNA: TGCGCCAGCAGCCAAGGGGGACACACAGGGGGCGGCTGGTACGAGCAGTACTTC.

The V call is TRBV19, the J call TRBJ1-3, with 11 bases aligning to TRBD1. CDR3 length: 15 amino acids. V trimming: 7 bases; J trimming: 4 bases; junction bases outside the gene matches: 6. From germline, CDR1 is LNHDA and CDR2 SQIVND (reference sequence). The CDR3: CASMPGQGVGNTIYF. The CDR3 region has the DNA TGTGCCAGTATGCCGGGACAGGGGGTCGGAAACACCATATATTTT.

The count of this clone is one. This chain links TRBV6-6 with TRBJ2-4, with D possibly being TRBD2 (6 bases). From germline, CDR1 is MNHNY and CDR2 SVGAGI (reference sequence). The V end was cut by 2 bases, the J end by 8 bases, with 7 bases between. The CDR3 spans 12 residues. The CDR3 region is CASSYREDIQYF. The CDR3 bases are TGTGCCAGCAGTTACAGGGAGGACATTCAGTACTTC.

The V call is TRBV7-2, the J call TRBJ2-7, with a weak D call TRBD1 (5 bases). The CDR3 loop spans 15 amino acids. The germline gives CDR1 SGHTA, CDR2 FQGNSA. V shed 3 bases and J shed 5 bases, with 17 bases lying between them. CDR3 bases: TGTGCCAGCAGCTTCCCAGGGCGATATCCCCACGAGCAGTACTTC. As protein: CASSFPGRYPHEQYF.

This chain uses TRBV19 with TRBJ1-5, with TRBD1 matching 10 bases. V was clipped by 1 base and J by 4 bases; unmatched bases: 19. The CDR3 runs to 21 residues. Germline CDR1 and CDR2: LNHDA and SQIVND (reference sequence). The CDR3 coding sequence is TGTGCCAGTAGTATAGGCCCGGGACAGGGGAGTATTGAGAACTTGAATCAGCCCCAGCATTTT. This translates into CASSIGPGQGSIENLNQPQHF.

This clone was seen a few times. The chain joins TRBV7-2 to TRBJ2-4; weak D call: TRBD2 (7 bases). Trimming stripped 1 base from V and 0 bases from J, with 10 bases between. The V gene's germline CDR1 is SGHTA and CDR2 FQGNSA. This CDR3 is built from 16 residues. The CDR3 region is CASSLVGGQAKNIQYF. In nucleotides, the CDR3 is TGTGCCAGCAGCTTAGTGGGGGGGCAAGCCAAAAACATTCAGTACTTC.

V is TRBV6-5 and J is TRBJ2-2, with D tentatively TRBD1 (6 bases). The CDR3 is 14 amino acids. Germline-derived CDR1 and CDR2 are MNHEY and SVGAGI. V lost 5 bases to trimming and J lost 3 bases, with 10 bases between them. The CDR3 DNA sequence: TGTGCCAGCAGTCTCGACAGGTACACCGGGGAGCTGTTTTTT. Amino acid sequence: CASSLDRYTGELFF.